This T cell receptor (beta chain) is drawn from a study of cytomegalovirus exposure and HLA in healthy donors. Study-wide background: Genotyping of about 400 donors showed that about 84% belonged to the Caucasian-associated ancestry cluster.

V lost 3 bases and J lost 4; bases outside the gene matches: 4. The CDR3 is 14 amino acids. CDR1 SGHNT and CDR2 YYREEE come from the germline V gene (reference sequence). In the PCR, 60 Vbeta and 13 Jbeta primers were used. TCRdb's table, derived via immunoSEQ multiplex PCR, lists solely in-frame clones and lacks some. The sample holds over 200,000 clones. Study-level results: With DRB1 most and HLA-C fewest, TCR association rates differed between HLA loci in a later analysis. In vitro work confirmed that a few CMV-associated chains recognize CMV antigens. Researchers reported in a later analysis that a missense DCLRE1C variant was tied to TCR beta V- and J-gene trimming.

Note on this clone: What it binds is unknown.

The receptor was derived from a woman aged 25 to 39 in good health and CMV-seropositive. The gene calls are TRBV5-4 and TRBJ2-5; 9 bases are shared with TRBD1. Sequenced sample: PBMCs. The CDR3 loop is CASSWTGAGETQYF. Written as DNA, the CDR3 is TGTGCCAGCAGCTGGACAGGGGCGGGAGAGACCCAGTACTTC.